Following are 31 T cell receptor beta chains from one sample sequenced in a study of blood T cells in healthy people across ages. A J-beta primer mix and a sample-barcoded 5' primer were used in a second PCR of roughly 7 to 12 cycles. TCRdb fed the 5' RACE reads into MiXCR, producing one record per CDR3 protein. The sample consists of more than 500,000 distinct CDR3 sequences, roughly a quarter of them appearing once. These same data were also listed under a study on T cells of mothers and their children.

The sample was blood. The source is a boy aged 2 to 9 in good health.

The V call is TRBV2, the J call TRBJ1-1; TRBD1 matches 9 bases. CDR3 length: 15 amino acids. The trim removed 5 bases at V and 0 bases at J, leaving 4 bases unmatched. Germline V gives CDR1 SNHLY, CDR2 FYNNEI. The CDR3 is CASSSWTGVNTEAFF. The CDR3 DNA reads TGTGCCAGCAGTTCCTGGACAGGGGTGAACACTGAAGCTTTCTTT.

This clonotype was picked up a small number of times. The chain has TRBV29-1 and TRBJ2-4; maybe TRBD2 (5 bases). The CDR3 totals 13 residues. From germline, CDR1 is SQVTM and CDR2 ANQGSEA. V lost 7 bases and J 0 bases, leaving 10 bases between the germline ends. The CDR3, as DNA: TGCAGCGCCGCAGGACTAGCCAAAAACATTCAGTACTTC. This encodes CSAAGLAKNIQYF.

This clonotype has only a few counts. J is TRBJ1-2 and V is TRBV18; a weak D match, TRBD1 (5 bases). Trimming stripped 3 bases from V and 2 bases from J, with 7 bases between. From germline, CDR1 is KGHSH and CDR2 LQKENI. The CDR3 runs to 13 residues. The CDR3 coding sequence is TGTGCCAGCTCACCGGAGGGGAACTATGGCTACACCTTC. Protein sequence: CASSPEGNYGYTF.

The chain is built from TRBV10-3 and TRBJ2-5; 8 positions match TRBD1. This CDR3 spans 14 amino acids. Germline CDR1 is ENHRY and CDR2 is SYGVKD. J lost 3 bases, V lost 4 bases, and 4 bases had no gene match. CDR3: CAISATGVEETQYF. The CDR3 DNA is TGTGCCATCAGTGCGACAGGGGTTGAAGAGACCCAGTACTTC.

This clonotype has more than one count but fewer than ten. CDR3 amino acids: CASSFGLADTDTQYF. DNA of the CDR3: TGTGCCAGCAGCTTTGGACTAGCGGACACAGATACGCAGTATTTT. V usage is TRBV9 and J usage is TRBJ2-3; 10 bases agree with TRBD2. The ends lost 4 bases at V and 2 bases at J; junction bases unmatched: 4. Germline CDR1 SGDLS, CDR2 YYNGEE. The CDR3 has 15 amino acids.

V gene TRBV10-3 combines with J gene TRBJ2-3; a possible D gene is TRBD2 (5 bases). The V end lost 5 bases, the J end lost 4 bases, and 10 bases lay between the germline ends. Looked up from germline, CDR1 is ENHRY and CDR2 is SYGVKD. The CDR3 has 13 residues. The CDR3 is CAISPPGADTQYF. The CDR3 DNA reads TGTGCCATCAGTCCTCCCGGGGCAGATACGCAGTATTTT.

On this clonotype: A read error may explain this, as a much larger clone is one base away. This chain connects TRBV9 to TRBJ2-5, with D unresolved. Germline CDR1 reads SGDLS; CDR2 reads YYNGEE. The CDR3 runs to 13 residues. The CDR3 bases are TGTGCCAACAGCGTAAACCTGCAAGAGACCCAGTACTTC. Translating it yields CANSVNLQETQYF.

At least ten counts were recorded for this clonotype. This chain links TRBV20-1 with TRBJ2-5; unclear D gene. V shed 3 bases and J shed 1 base, with 12 bases lying between them. The germline gives CDR1 DFQATT, CDR2 SNEGSKA (reference sequence). The CDR3 runs 14 residues. The CDR3 DNA follows: TGCAGTGCTAGGGATATTGCGATCCAAGAGACCCAGTACTTC. Protein: CSARDIAIQETQYF.

The DNA of the CDR3 is TGTGCCAGCAGAAAAAGGGGGGCCGGGGAGACCCAGTACTTC. It translates to CASRKRGAGETQYF. The chain carries TRBV14 and TRBJ2-5; either TRBD1 or TRBD2 may supply D (6 bases each). Trimming removed 6 bases at V and 5 bases at J, with 16 bases between. The CDR3 extends over 14 amino acids. The germline CDR1 and CDR2 sequences are SGHDN and FVKESK. Using reference TRBV14 and TRBJ2-5 for the parts outside the CDR3, the full variable domain is EAGVTQFPSHSVIEKGQTVTLRCDPISGHDNLYWYRRVMGKEIKFLLHFVKESKQDESGMPNNRFLAERTGGTYSTLKVQPAELEDSGVYFCASRKRGAGETQYFGPGTRLLVL.

This clonotype has just a few counts. The chain recombines TRBV4-2 with TRBJ2-7; D is unclear. The CDR3 loop spans 14 amino acids. Trimming stripped 0 bases from V and 3 bases from J, with 9 bases between. In germline, CDR1 is LGHNA, CDR2 YNFKEQ. Here the CDR3 reads CASSQDHIRYEQYF. The CDR3 DNA sequence: TGTGCCAGCAGCCAAGATCATATTCGCTACGAGCAGTACTTC.

The chain has TRBV6-1 and TRBJ2-2; D call uncertain. The CDR3 is made up of 14 amino acids. V lost 2 bases and J 1 base, leaving 5 bases between the germline ends. Germline lookup yields CDR1 MNHNS and CDR2 SASEGT. CDR3 residues: CASSESVNTGELFF. The CDR3 nucleotides are TGTGCCAGCAGTGAATCGGTGAACACCGGGGAGCTGTTTTTT.

V usage is TRBV5-1 and J usage is TRBJ1-5; 7 nucleotides agree with TRBD1. The CDR3 runs to 18 residues. Germline CDR1 and CDR2: SGHRS and YFSETQ. Trimming cost V 3 bases and J 0 bases; bases outside gene matches: 12. The CDR3 nucleotides are TGCGCCAGCAGCTCCCGGGACAGCGCGCGATATAGCAATCAGCCCCAGCATTTT. Translated: CASSSRDSARYSNQPQHF.

This clonotype has a handful of counts. The V and J genes are TRBV18 and TRBJ1-4, with D unresolved. The germline V gene encodes CDR1 KGHSH and CDR2 LQKENI. The CDR3 is 15 amino acids. Trimming removed 3 bases from V and 8 bases from J, with 16 bases in between. The CDR3 bases are TGTGCCAGCTCACCGGCGGGTCGGGCTATCGAAAAACTGTTTTTT. Its protein is CASSPAGRAIEKLFF.

CDR3 protein: CSVEGGFGEQYF. In nucleotides, the CDR3 is TGCAGCGTTGAGGGAGGTTTCGGCGAGCAGTACTTC. The chain combines TRBV29-1 with TRBJ2-1, with D tentatively TRBD2 (6 bases). With the DNA end fitting TRBJ2-7 better, the J assignment may be wrong. CDR3 length equals 12 residues. Germline loops: CDR1 SQVTM, CDR2 ANQGSEA.

CDR3 sequence: CATSDPRQGGGNEQFF. In nucleotides, the CDR3 is TGTGCCACCAGTGACCCTAGGCAGGGAGGAGGCAATGAGCAGTTCTTC. The J gene is TRBJ2-7, the V gene TRBV24-1; the D gene is possibly TRBD2 (6 bases). The assigned J gene may be wrong: the sequence end matches TRBJ2-1 better. The CDR3 runs to 16 residues. Germline values: CDR1 KGHDR, CDR2 SFDVKD.

This rearrangement joins TRBV15 to TRBJ2-7; D may be TRBD2 (6 bases). The V end lost 4 bases, the J end lost 7 bases, and 8 bases lay between the germline ends. Germline CDR1 and CDR2: LNHNV and YYDKDF (reference sequence). CDR3 length: 11 residues. The CDR3, as DNA: TGTGCCACCAGCATTGCGGGAGAGCAGTACTTC. This gives the protein CATSIAGEQYF.

CDR3 residues: CASSSSRTGFQETQYF. CDR3 coding DNA: TGCGCCAGCAGCAGCTCCCGGACAGGGTTCCAAGAGACCCAGTACTTC. The chain couples TRBV5-1 to TRBJ2-5; 8 positions agree with TRBD1. Germline CDR1 and CDR2: SGHRS and YFSETQ. Trimming at V came to 4 bases and at J to 1 base, leaving 9 bases not matched to a gene. The CDR3 runs 16 residues.

The gene calls are TRBV6-1 and TRBJ2-5, with TRBD2 matching 12 bases. CDR1 MNHNS and CDR2 SASEGT come from the germline V gene. The CDR3 runs to 15 residues. Trimming took 5 bases from V and 2 from J; bases not matched to a gene: 3. The CDR3 DNA reads as TGTGCCAGCAGTACCCTAGCGGGGGGGCAAGAGACCCAGTACTTC. This encodes CASSTLAGGQETQYF.

V gene TRBV12-3 or TRBV12-4 combines with J gene TRBJ2-7; unclear D gene. The ends were cut back, 3 bases at V and 5 bases at J, with 17 bases in the middle. The CDR3 spans 15 residues. CDR3 sequence reads: CASSFQLITNNEQYF. For the CDR3, the DNA is TGTGCCAGCAGTTTCCAGCTTATCACCAATAACGAGCAGTACTTC.

This chain connects TRBV11-2 to TRBJ2-5, with 14 nucleotides matching TRBD2. CDR1 is SGHAT, CDR2 FQNNGV, per germline. V lost 5 bases and J lost 5; bases outside the gene matches: 13. The CDR3 runs 18 residues. CDR3 nucleotides: TGTGCCAGCAGCCGGACAACACCACGACTAGCGGGAGGGGAGACCCAGTACTTC. Protein sequence: CASSRTTPRLAGGETQYF.

In this sample, this clonotype turned up a few times. The CDR3 region is CSARAGTGVFNSPLHF. As DNA, the CDR3 is TGCAGTGCTAGAGCCGGGACAGGAGTTTTTAATTCACCCCTCCACTTT. The chain is built from TRBV20-1 and TRBJ1-6; TRBD1 agrees at 8 bases. The CDR3 spans 16 residues. CDR1 is DFQATT, CDR2 SNEGSKA, per germline (reference sequence). Unmatched junction bases numbered 8, after V lost 1 base and J lost 6 bases.

Comment on this clonotype: One junction end disagrees with the germline gene, perhaps due to a read error. V gene TRBV20-1 combines with J gene TRBJ2-5; 11 positions agree with TRBD2. The germline CDR1 and CDR2 sequences are DFQATT and SNEGSKA (reference sequence). The CDR3 is 16 amino acids. DNA for the CDR3: TGCAGTACTAGAAATCTAGCGGGGGGCGATCAAGAGACCCAGTACTTC. Encoded protein: CSTRNLAGGDQETQYF.

The chain employs TRBV9 and TRBJ2-5; 7 bases fit TRBD1. The germline gives CDR1 SGDLS, CDR2 YYNGEE. J gave up 3 bases and V 0 bases, and 5 bases lay outside the gene matches. The CDR3 totals 15 residues. The chain's CDR3 is CASSVGAGTEETQYF. CDR3 coding DNA: TGTGCCAGCAGCGTAGGGGCTGGGACAGAAGAGACCCAGTACTTC.

The sample holds many counts of this clonotype. The chain recombines TRBV10-3 with TRBJ2-7; 9 bases agree with TRBD2. The CDR3 has 14 amino acids. The germline V gene encodes CDR1 ENHRY and CDR2 SYGVKD. The J segment lost 0 bases and the V segment lost 10 bases, leaving 7 bases of the junction unmatched. CDR3 DNA: TGTGCCAGCCGGGGTAGCGGGAGCTCCTACGAGCAGTACTTC. This encodes CASRGSGSSYEQYF.

The CDR3: CSVVAGAYNEQFF. The CDR3 DNA reads as TGCAGCGTTGTAGCGGGAGCCTACAATGAGCAGTTCTTC. The V and J genes are TRBV29-1 and TRBJ2-1; the match to TRBD2 covers 9 bases. CDR1 and CDR2 from the germline V gene are SQVTM and ANQGSEA. This CDR3 is built from 13 residues. J was trimmed by 2 bases and V by 4 bases; bases with no gene match: 0.

The rearrangement links TRBV29-1 to TRBJ2-7; TRBD2 aligns across 10 bases. The DNA end favors TRBJ2-5, so the J call may be wrong. Looked up from germline, CDR1 is SQVTM and CDR2 is ANQGSEA. This CDR3 is built from 14 residues. The CDR3 DNA reads as TGCAGCGTTGCCCCTAGCGGGGGAATAGAGACCCAGTACTTC. Amino acid sequence: CSVAPSGGIETQYF.

The CDR3 loop reads CASSLGPSGGAAELFF. CDR3 nucleotide sequence: TGTGCCAGCAGCTTAGGGCCTAGCGGGGGGGCCGCGGAGCTGTTTTTT. The chain combines TRBV7-2 with TRBJ2-2; 12 bases are shared with TRBD2. Germline assignment: CDR1 SGHTA and CDR2 FQGNSA. CDR3 length equals 16 residues. The V and J ends lost 1 base and 10 bases, in that order; junction bases with no gene match: 7.

This sequence joins TRBV6-2 or TRBV6-3 and TRBJ2-1; D is ambiguous. This CDR3 is built from 15 residues. Germline loops: CDR1 MNHEY, CDR2 SVGEGT. V shed 2 bases and J shed 0 bases, with 8 bases lying between them. The DNA of the CDR3 is TGTGCCAGCAGTTACGGCGAGAGCTCCTACAATGAGCAGTTCTTC. It translates to CASSYGESSYNEQFF.

CDR3: CASSLVPGVGANVLTF. CDR3 nucleotides: TGTGCCAGCAGTTTAGTCCCAGGGGTTGGGGCCAACGTCCTGACTTTC. V gene TRBV27 combines with J gene TRBJ2-6; D possibly corresponds to TRBD1 (6 bases). V lost 2 bases and J 3 bases, leaving 11 bases between the germline ends. CDR1 is MNHEY and CDR2 is SMNVEV in the germline V gene (reference sequence). The CDR3 has 16 amino acids.

The rearrangement uses TRBV5-1 and TRBJ2-7, with a weak D call TRBD1 (5 bases). Trimming took off 3 bases at V and 6 bases at J, with 10 bases between the two ends. The CDR3 is 12 amino acids. CDR1 SGHRS and CDR2 YFSETQ come from the germline V gene. In DNA form, the CDR3 reads TGCGCCAGCAGCTGGAGCCAGGGCGAGCAGTACTTC. The encoded protein is CASSWSQGEQYF. Supplemented by reference TRBV5-1 and TRBJ2-7, the full variable domain reads KAGVTQTPRYLIKTRGQQVTLSCSPISGHRSVSWYQQTPGQGLQFLFEYFSETQRNKGNFPGRFSGRQFSNSRSEMNVSTLELGDSALYLCASSWSQGEQYFGPGTRLTVT.

The chain employs TRBV29-1 and TRBJ2-2; D may correspond to TRBD1 or TRBD2 (5 bases each). This CDR3 has 13 amino acids. The germline V and J ends were trimmed by 3 bases and 4 bases, with 9 bases remaining between them. Germline V gives CDR1 SQVTM, CDR2 ANQGSEA. CDR3 in amino acids: CSVEGVGTGELFF. CDR3 sequence (DNA): TGCAGCGTTGAGGGGGTTGGCACCGGGGAGCTGTTTTTT.